Listed here is a single T cell receptor beta chain. Its antigen is as yet unknown. The data originate from a study of OX40 agonist ivuxolimab in advanced cancers. Study results and limitations: Expanded clones belonging to CD8+ T cells outnumbered, on average, those of CD4+. At 0.1 to 3.0 mg/kg, clonal expansion of CD4+ and CD8+ blood T cells had occurred by week 6.

The ends were cut back, 3 bases at V and 7 bases at J, with 13 bases in the middle. Germline assignment: CDR1 MDHEN and CDR2 SYDVKM. There are 13 residues in the CDR3. Generated by immunoSEQ multiplex PCR, the TCRdb table keeps only in-frame clones and is missing some. The sample has 73,000 or so clones; about 81% are singletons. The specimen comprised CD4+ or CD8+ T cells sorted from blood, sampled in a trial of the OX40 agonist ivuxolimab. The chain couples TRBV28 to TRBJ2-7; no definite D call. This receptor was obtained from an adult with an advanced solid tumor such as melanoma, head and neck, liver or kidney cancer. The CDR3 coding sequence is TGTGCCAGCAGTTTGATCGCGGTCAAAGAGCAGTACTTC. Residues: CASSLIAVKEQYF.